This is a list of T cell receptor beta chains from one sample in a study of OX40 agonist ivuxolimab in advanced cancers. Profiled with immunoSEQ multiplex PCR; TCRdb holds only in-frame clones, not every one. This repertoire shows 55,000 to 80,000 clones, 87% found once; its top ten account for approximately 1.2%. Source: CD4+ or CD8+ T cells sorted from blood, taken in a trial of the OX40 agonist ivuxolimab. The receptor source for this set is an adult with an advanced solid tumor such as melanoma, head and neck, liver or kidney cancer. Both conserved end residues are part of each CDR3. The D gene is left open where the match is weak.

V: TRBV19; J: TRBJ2-5; D: TRBD2; DNA: TGTGCCAGTTCCGGGACTATTCAAGAGACCCAGTACTTC; CDR3: CASSGTIQETQYF
V: TRBV28; J: TRBJ2-3; D: .; DNA: TGTGCCAGCAGTCCCCCGAGCACAGATACGCAGTATTTT; CDR3: CASSPPSTDTQYF
V: TRBV11-2; J: TRBJ2-5; D: .; DNA: TGTGCCAGCAGCCACGGCAGACAAGAGACCCAGTACTTC; CDR3: CASSHGRQETQYF
V: TRBV7-9; J: TRBJ2-7; D: TRBD2; DNA: TGTGCCAGCAGCTCTACTAGCGGGGCTTACTTC; CDR3: CASSSTSGAYF
V: TRBV4-2; J: TRBJ1-1; D: .; DNA: TGTGCCAGCAGCCAAGCCCCCGGGGAGGCTTTCTTT; CDR3: CASSQAPGEAFF
V: TRBV10-3; J: TRBJ2-5; D: .; DNA: TGTGCCATCAGTGCCACACAAGAGACCCAGTACTTC; CDR3: CAISATQETQYF
V: TRBV7-3; J: TRBJ1-4; D: .; DNA: TGTGCCAGCAGCTCTAGTGGAGGGCCTAATGAAAAACTGTTTTTT; CDR3: CASSSSGGPNEKLFF
V: TRBV28; J: TRBJ1-4; D: .; DNA: TGTGCCAGCAGTTTATTCCGACCTTCTAATGAAAAACTGTTTTTT; CDR3: CASSLFRPSNEKLFF
V: TRBV5-1; J: TRBJ2-7; D: TRBD1; DNA: TGCGCCAGCAGCTCACCCCCTGGACAGGGGTGGACCTACGAGCAGTACTTC; CDR3: CASSSPPGQGWTYEQYF
V: TRBV5-3; J: TRBJ2-1; D: TRBD2; DNA: TGTGCCAGTTTCTCCTGTAGCGGGTCTTATGATGAGCAGTTCTTC; CDR3: CASFSCSGSYDEQFF
V: TRBV4-1; J: TRBJ2-2; D: .; DNA: TGCGCCAGCAGCCAAGGATGGCCGCTCATGGTCAGTACAAACACCGGGGAGCTGTTTTTT; CDR3: CASSQGWPLMVSTNTGELFF
V: TRBV7-8; J: TRBJ1-5; D: .; DNA: TGTGCCAGCAGCCCCCAAGAGAATCAGCCCCAGCATTTT; CDR3: CASSPQENQPQHF
V: TRBV2; J: TRBJ2-3; D: TRBD1; DNA: TGTGCCAGCAGTGATACAGGGGGAGATACGCAGTATTTT; CDR3: CASSDTGGDTQYF
V: TRBV6-5; J: TRBJ1-2; D: .; DNA: TGTGCCAGCAGTTACTCGGCAGGCTATGGCTACACCTTC; CDR3: CASSYSAGYGYTF
V: TRBV6-6; J: TRBJ2-7; D: .; DNA: TGTGCCAGCAGCTCAGGGGAGGTCTACGAGCAGTACTTC; CDR3: CASSSGEVYEQYF
V: TRBV5-1; J: TRBJ2-2; D: TRBD1; DNA: TGCGCCAGCAACCCGACAGGGGCCGGCGGGGAGCTGTTTTTT; CDR3: CASNPTGAGGELFF
V: TRBV30; J: TRBJ2-3; D: .; DNA: TGTGCCTGGAGTCATAGGGGGACTAGCACAGATACGCAGTATTTT; CDR3: CAWSHRGTSTDTQYF
V: TRBV5-1; J: TRBJ2-7; D: .; DNA: TGCGCCAGCAGCCCACGAGGTCAGGGGCAGTACTTC; CDR3: CASSPRGQGQYF
V: TRBV5-1; J: TRBJ2-1; D: TRBD2; DNA: TGCGCCAGCAGCCAGACTAGCGGGAGCTCCTACAATGAGCAGTTCTTC; CDR3: CASSQTSGSSYNEQFF
V: TRBV4-2; J: TRBJ2-1; D: .; DNA: TGTGCCAGCAGCCAAATGCGGGGCTCCTACAATGAGCAGTTCTTC; CDR3: CASSQMRGSYNEQFF